Below are 20 T cell receptor beta chains sequenced from a single sample in a study of T cell responses to AZD1222 COVID-19 vaccine. Sequenced by immunoSEQ multiplex PCR; TCRdb stores in-frame clones only, minus some. The sample has roughly 120,000 clones, more than 75% seen once. The sequences come from peripheral blood, collected 28 days after the second AZD1222 dose. Receptors were obtained from an adult who received the AZD1222 COVID-19 vaccine.

The rearrangement joins TRBV19 to TRBJ1-2, with D tentatively TRBD1 (5 bases). Trimming left V 3 bases short and J 4 bases short, with 12 bases between. Germline CDR1 reads LNHDA; CDR2 reads SQIVND (reference sequence). The CDR3 is 14 residues long. Here the CDR3 reads CASSMQGSGYGYTF. The CDR3 nucleotides are TGTGCCAGTAGTATGCAGGGTAGTGGCTATGGCTACACCTTC.

The V call is TRBV12-3 or TRBV12-4, the J call TRBJ1-1, with D perhaps matching TRBD1 (5 bases). This CDR3 contains 12 residues. Trimming pared 8 bases from V and 3 bases from J, leaving 10 bases between. CDR3 protein: CASSRGYTEAFF. In nucleotides, the CDR3 is TGTGCCAGCTCCCGGGGCTACACTGAAGCTTTCTTT.

The chain carries TRBV23-1 and TRBJ1-5; no definite D call. TRBV23-1 has ORF status, its function being uncertain. The CDR3 is 14 amino acids. With 2 bases removed from V and 6 bases from J, the gap between germline ends came to 11 bases. CDR3 region: CASSQNFITQPQHF. Here the CDR3 DNA reads TGCGCCAGCAGTCAAAATTTCATAACTCAGCCCCAGCATTTT.

This chain joins TRBV6-5 and TRBJ1-6; no clear D. The CDR3 sequence is 11 residues long. Deletions cut 8 bases from V and 17 bases from J, with 16 bases between. Per the germline V gene, CDR1 is MNHEY and CDR2 is SVGAGI. This chain's CDR3 is CASSIGPLIHF. CDR3 coding DNA: TGTGCCAGCTCTATAGGACCCCTAATCCACTTT.

Written as DNA, the CDR3 is TGTGCCAGCAGCACAGGGAACTATGGCTACACCTTC. Protein product: CASSTGNYGYTF. V usage is TRBV6-5 and J usage is TRBJ1-2; D perhaps matches TRBD1 (6 bases). This CDR3 is 12 amino acids long. V lost 6 bases and J lost 2, with 7 bases in between. Germline loops: CDR1 MNHEY, CDR2 SVGAGI.

DNA of the CDR3: TGCGCCAGCAGCCTCACGGCAGAAAATTTGTACCAGCCCCAGCATTTT. It yields the protein CASSLTAENLYQPQHF. The V and J genes are TRBV4-1 and TRBJ1-5; no definite D call. V lost 4 bases to trimming and J lost 7 bases, with 20 bases between them. CDR1 is MGHRA and CDR2 is YSYEKL in the germline V gene. This CDR3 comprises 16 residues.

This sequence joins TRBV7-6 and TRBJ2-1; 10 nucleotides line up with TRBD2. The CDR3 has 16 amino acids. Germline V gene sequence: CDR1 SGHVS, CDR2 FNYEAQ. V gave up 2 bases and J gave up 8 bases; unmatched junction bases: 9. The CDR3 coding sequence is TGTGCCAGCAGCTTATCCAGCGGGGGGGCTCGGGATGAGCAGTTCTTC. Its protein is CASSLSSGGARDEQFF.

J is TRBJ2-1 and V is TRBV13; D is perhaps TRBD2 (5 bases). V lost 5 bases and J 1 base, leaving 15 bases between the germline ends. CDR1 is PRHDT, CDR2 FYEKMQ, per germline (reference sequence). This CDR3 has 16 residues. The DNA of the CDR3 is TGTGCCAGCAGCAACCTGGGCGGCGGGTCCTACAATGAGCAGTTCTTC. It specifies CASSNLGGGSYNEQFF.

The chain carries TRBV6-5 and TRBJ2-7, with 11 bases fitting TRBD2. J gave up 6 bases and V 8 bases, and 6 bases lay outside the gene matches. Germline CDR1 MNHEY, CDR2 SVGAGI. CDR3 size: 13 residues. CDR3 nucleotide sequence: TGTGCCAGCGGGTTAGCGGGGGGGATCGAGCAGTACTTC. The encoded protein is CASGLAGGIEQYF.

CDR3 in amino acids: CASSSTRADTQYF. The CDR3 DNA reads TGTGCCAGCAGCTCCACTAGGGCAGATACGCAGTATTTT. The rearrangement links TRBV7-2 to TRBJ2-3, with D maybe TRBD2 (5 bases). The CDR3 is 13 amino acids. Germline CDR1 is SGHTA and CDR2 is FQGNSA. Trimming removed 4 bases at V and 4 bases at J, with 9 bases between.

The rearrangement links TRBV5-8 to TRBJ1-5, with D maybe TRBD1 (6 bases). V was trimmed by 5 bases and J by 2 bases, leaving 29 bases between them. Per the germline V gene, CDR1 is SGHTS and CDR2 is YDEGEE. The CDR3 consists of 20 residues. The CDR3 sequence is CASSHKDRFNLIGGNQPQHF. In DNA, the CDR3 is TGTGCCAGCAGTCATAAAGACAGGTTCAATCTAATAGGGGGCAATCAGCCCCAGCATTTT.

The gene calls are TRBV27 and TRBJ1-2, with D possibly TRBD1 on 5 matching bases. Germline-derived CDR1 and CDR2 are MNHEY and SMNVEV (reference sequence). V was shortened by 9 bases and J by 2 bases, with 13 bases between the two germline ends. The CDR3 runs 13 residues. CDR3 residues: CARGTADNYGYTF. The CDR3 region has the DNA TGTGCCAGAGGGACCGCAGACAACTATGGCTACACCTTC.

This clone was picked up a small number of times. The gene calls are TRBV7-2 and TRBJ2-7; tentatively, D is TRBD1 (6 bases). Per the germline V gene, CDR1 is SGHTA and CDR2 is FQGNSA. Trimming stripped 1 base from V and 3 bases from J, with 10 bases between. The CDR3 sequence is 14 residues long. The CDR3 region has the DNA TGTGCCAGCAGCTTAGGTGGACAGTACTACGAGCAGTACTTC. This translates into CASSLGGQYYEQYF. Together with reference TRBV7-2 and TRBJ2-7, the CDR3 gives the full variable domain: GAGVSQSPSNKVTEKGKDVELRCDPISGHTALYWYRQSLGQGLEFLIYFQGNSAPDKSGLPSDRFSAERTGGSVSTLTIQRTQQEDSAVYLCASSLGGQYYEQYFGPGTRLTVT.

This chain links TRBV6-4 with TRBJ2-1; 11 bases align to TRBD2. Germline trimming cut 4 bases from V and 5 bases from J; bases unmatched to any gene: 7. This CDR3 spans 16 amino acids. The germline V gene encodes CDR1 MRHNA and CDR2 SNTAGT. CDR3 in DNA: TGTGCCAGCAGTGCTGCTAGCGGGGGGACAAACAATGAGCAGTTCTTC. It encodes CASSAASGGTNNEQFF.

V gene TRBV9 combines with J gene TRBJ1-2; TRBD1 is a possible D gene (5 bases). Germline CDR1 and CDR2: SGDLS and YYNGEE. The CDR3 extends over 13 amino acids. V gave up 0 bases and J gave up 4 bases, with 7 bases separating them. CDR3 sequence (DNA): TGTGCCAGCAGCGTAGGAGGGGTCTATGGCTACACCTTC. This encodes CASSVGGVYGYTF. Filled out from reference TRBV9 and TRBJ1-2, the complete variable domain reads DSGVTQTPKHLITATGQRVTLRCSPRSGDLSVYWYQQSLDQGLQFLIQYYNGEERAKGNILERFSAQQFPDLHSELNLSSLELGDSALYFCASSVGGVYGYTFGSGTRLTVV.

The chain recombines TRBV6-1 with TRBJ2-3, with 7 bases fitting TRBD1. Trimming cost V 4 bases and J 1 base; bases outside gene matches: 8. From germline, CDR1 is MNHNS and CDR2 SASEGT. The CDR3 is 16 amino acids. Here the CDR3 DNA reads TGTGCCAGCAGTGGGGTGACAGGGTCAGGCACAGATACGCAGTATTTT. Its protein is CASSGVTGSGTDTQYF.

The chain has TRBV9 and TRBJ2-6; 7 nucleotides line up with TRBD1. This CDR3 contains 18 residues. CDR1 is SGDLS and CDR2 is YYNGEE in the germline V gene. V shed 4 bases and J 0 bases; nucleotides not matched to a gene: 10. Here the CDR3 DNA reads TGTGCCAGCAGCTCCCGGGACAGTCATCTCTCTGGGGCCAACGTCCTGACTTTC. Its protein product is CASSSRDSHLSGANVLTF.

As concerns this clone: The sample has other DNA sequences that encode this CDR3 too. V usage is TRBV7-2 and J usage is TRBJ1-1; D unresolved. V was trimmed by 1 base and J by 1 base, leaving 4 bases between them. Germline V gene data show CDR1 as SGHTA and CDR2 as FQGNSA. The CDR3 is 13 amino acids. The CDR3 DNA reads TGTGCCAGCAGCTTAGGAGCGAACACTGAAGCTTTCTTT. It codes for CASSLGANTEAFF.

The gene calls are TRBV18 and TRBJ1-3; a possible D gene is TRBD1 (6 bases). The CDR3 has 16 residues. Germline assignment: CDR1 KGHSH and CDR2 LQKENI. Trimming pared 6 bases from V and 1 base from J, leaving 16 bases between. CDR3 DNA: TGTGCCAGCTCGCGTTCCCCACAGGGTTCTGGAAACACCATATATTTT. Protein: CASSRSPQGSGNTIYF.

This clone was recorded only once. Because it lacks the conserved phenylalanine or tryptophan at the end, this CDR3 is likely a read error. The DNA is left out, because the CDR3 cannot be placed on it with certainty; the CDR3 is given as TCRdb lists it. The chain couples TRBV7-9 to TRBJ1-2. Germline CDR1 reads SEHNR; CDR2 reads FQNEAQ (reference sequence). Termini included, the CDR3 measures 13 amino acids. CDR3 protein: CASSNRSTLPKEV.